This is a list of T cell receptor beta chains from one sample in a study of blood T cell repertoires in COVID-19. Measured with immunoSEQ multiplex PCR; TCRdb has only the in-frame clones, and not every one. The data contain a few hundred thousand clones, approximately 86% of them singletons. The sample was PBMCs or T cells enriched from blood (not recorded which). The receptor source for this set is a woman aged 18-29 years who had recovered from COVID-19. Both conserved end residues are part of each CDR3. A D gene is named only where the DNA matches it firmly. Rows may omit the clone size; those that give it use once, few, many or a size class.

CDR3 DNA: TGTGCCAGCAGCCGTAACAGGGGCCTCTATGGCTACACCTTC
CDR3 protein: CASSRNRGLYGYTF
J gene: TRBJ1-2
D gene: TRBD1
V gene: TRBV6-2/TRBV6-3
clone size: -

CDR3 DNA: TGTGCCAGTAGTTTACGTCGGGGGGGCTCCTACAATGAGCAGTTCTTC
CDR3 protein: CASSLRRGGSYNEQFF
J gene: TRBJ2-1
D gene: TRBD2
V gene: TRBV19
clone size: -

CDR3 DNA: TGTGCCAGCACTAACGGGGGGCGTGGGAACACCATATATTTT
CDR3 protein: CASTNGGRGNTIYF
J gene: TRBJ1-3
D gene: -
V gene: TRBV6-5
clone size: -

CDR3 DNA: TGTGCCAGCAGTTACTTCGGGTTCACTGAAGCTTTCTTT
CDR3 protein: CASSYFGFTEAFF
J gene: TRBJ1-1
D gene: -
V gene: TRBV6-5
clone size: -

CDR3 DNA: TGTGCCAGCAGTGAAGATTGGGGTTTCAGGGCCGTCGGCTACACCTTC
CDR3 protein: CASSEDWGFRAVGYTF
J gene: TRBJ1-2
D gene: -
V gene: TRBV2
clone size: -

CDR3 DNA: TGTGCCTGGAGTGTACTAGGGACAGGGGCTCTTGTGAACTATGGCTACACCTTC
CDR3 protein: CAWSVLGTGALVNYGYTF
J gene: TRBJ1-2
D gene: TRBD1
V gene: TRBV30
clone size: -

CDR3 DNA: TGTGCCAGCGGGGTAGGAGGGAGTTCTGGAAACACCATATATTTT
CDR3 protein: CASGVGGSSGNTIYF
J gene: TRBJ1-3
D gene: -
V gene: TRBV2
clone size: -

CDR3 DNA: TGCGCCAGCAGCCAAGATTGGGGACAGGGTATGACAGATACGCAGTATTTT
CDR3 protein: CASSQDWGQGMTDTQYF
J gene: TRBJ2-3
D gene: TRBD1
V gene: TRBV4-3
clone size: -

CDR3 DNA: TGTGCCAGCAGCCCCGGAGAGGGAAACACCATATATTTT
CDR3 protein: CASSPGEGNTIYF
J gene: TRBJ1-3
D gene: -
V gene: TRBV7-3
clone size: -

CDR3 DNA: TGTGCCAGCAGCCAGGACGAGGGGAACACTGAAGCTTTCTTT
CDR3 protein: CASSQDEGNTEAFF
J gene: TRBJ1-1
D gene: -
V gene: TRBV5-4
clone size: few

CDR3 DNA: TGTGCCAGCAGTCCACGCAGCCATCTGGCGGGGGGTTTGGAGACCCAGTACTTC
CDR3 protein: CASSPRSHLAGGLETQYF
J gene: TRBJ2-5
D gene: TRBD2
V gene: TRBV6-6
clone size: -

CDR3 DNA: TGTGCCAGCAGCTTAGGGTTTTCAGGACTAGCGGGGGGTGATACGCAGTATTTT
CDR3 protein: CASSLGFSGLAGGDTQYF
J gene: TRBJ2-3
D gene: TRBD2
V gene: TRBV7-3
clone size: -

CDR3 DNA: TGTGCCAGCAGCCATAGGTCGACAGTCGTGAACACTGAAGCTTTCTTT
CDR3 protein: CASSHRSTVVNTEAFF
J gene: TRBJ1-1
D gene: -
V gene: TRBV14
clone size: -

CDR3 DNA: TGTGCCAGCCGCCTTAGTGGGAGTACTGAAGCTTTCTTT
CDR3 protein: CASRLSGSTEAFF
J gene: TRBJ1-1
D gene: -
V gene: TRBV12-3/TRBV12-4
clone size: -

CDR3 DNA: TGTGCCAGCACCCCGACAGGCGCATTGGTCGAAGGGGAGCTGTTTTTT
CDR3 protein: CASTPTGALVEGELFF
J gene: TRBJ2-2
D gene: -
V gene: TRBV7-2
clone size: -

CDR3 DNA: TGTGCCAGCAGTTCCCCGGGACAAACTAGCACAGATACGCAGTATTTT
CDR3 protein: CASSSPGQTSTDTQYF
J gene: TRBJ2-3
D gene: -
V gene: TRBV6-5
clone size: -

CDR3 DNA: TGTGCCAGCACGAGCTATTCCATGACAGGGGGAGGCTATGGCTACACCTTC
CDR3 protein: CASTSYSMTGGGYGYTF
J gene: TRBJ1-2
D gene: TRBD1
V gene: TRBV7-8
clone size: -

CDR3 DNA: TGTGCCAGCAGCCAAGTGTCTAGCGCAACCCTTTACTACGAGCAGTACTTC
CDR3 protein: CASSQVSSATLYYEQYF
J gene: TRBJ2-7
D gene: -
V gene: TRBV14
clone size: -

CDR3 DNA: TGTGCCAGCAGCCAAGATCTAGGACACCACAATGAGCAGTTCTTC
CDR3 protein: CASSQDLGHHNEQFF
J gene: TRBJ2-1
D gene: -
V gene: TRBV3-1/TRBV3-2
clone size: -

CDR3 DNA: TGCGCCAGCAGCTTGTCCCAGGGGGCTTCCGACGAGCAGTACTTC
CDR3 protein: CASSLSQGASDEQYF
J gene: TRBJ2-7
D gene: TRBD1
V gene: TRBV5-1
clone size: -

CDR3 DNA: TGTGCCAGCAGCGTAGCAGGGAATGACAATGAGCAGTTCTTC
CDR3 protein: CASSVAGNDNEQFF
J gene: TRBJ2-1
D gene: -
V gene: TRBV9
clone size: -

CDR3 DNA: TGCGCCAGCAGCAGAGACGGACAGGCGAACACTGAAGCTTTCTTT
CDR3 protein: CASSRDGQANTEAFF
J gene: TRBJ1-1
D gene: TRBD1
V gene: TRBV5-1
clone size: -

CDR3 DNA: TGTGCCAGCAGCTTGTGGCAGGGGGCGACTCCTGAAGCTTTCTTT
CDR3 protein: CASSLWQGATPEAFF
J gene: TRBJ1-1
D gene: TRBD1
V gene: TRBV5-4
clone size: -

CDR3 DNA: TGTGCCAGCATCAAATTTACGACAGTCCAAGGTGAAGCTTTCTTT
CDR3 protein: CASIKFTTVQGEAFF
J gene: TRBJ1-1
D gene: -
V gene: TRBV28
clone size: -

CDR3 DNA: TGTGCCAGCAGTCGCGGACAGCTTACGACTGAAGCTTTCTTT
CDR3 protein: CASSRGQLTTEAFF
J gene: TRBJ1-1
D gene: -
V gene: TRBV28
clone size: few

CDR3 DNA: TGTGCCAGCAGCCGGGGCGTGGCTAGCGGGAACCAAGAGACCCAGTACTTC
CDR3 protein: CASSRGVASGNQETQYF
J gene: TRBJ2-5
D gene: TRBD2
V gene: TRBV5-4
clone size: -

CDR3 DNA: TGTGCCAGCAGCCAAGACTTCAGTAGCGGGGTATACAATGAGCAGTTCTTC
CDR3 protein: CASSQDFSSGVYNEQFF
J gene: TRBJ2-1
D gene: TRBD2
V gene: TRBV3-1/TRBV3-2
clone size: -

CDR3 DNA: TGCAGTGCGACAGGGCCCGGGGAGCTGTTTTTT
CDR3 protein: CSATGPGELFF
J gene: TRBJ2-2
D gene: TRBD1
V gene: TRBV20-1
clone size: -

CDR3 DNA: TGTGCCAGTAGTATGGCCCCCCCTCCTCAGCCCCAGCATTTT
CDR3 protein: CASSMAPPPQPQHF
J gene: TRBJ1-5
D gene: -
V gene: TRBV19
clone size: -

CDR3 DNA: TGTGCCAGCAGCCATTTAGATCAGCCCCAGCATTTT
CDR3 protein: CASSHLDQPQHF
J gene: TRBJ1-5
D gene: -
V gene: TRBV3-1/TRBV3-2
clone size: -

CDR3 DNA: TGTGCCAGCACCTCGCGGTTCACTGAGCAGTTCTTC
CDR3 protein: CASTSRFTEQFF
J gene: TRBJ2-1
D gene: -
V gene: TRBV21-1
clone size: -

CDR3 DNA: TGTGCCATCAGTGAGTCGAGGGCTAGCGGAGACTACAATGAGCAGTTCTTC
CDR3 protein: CAISESRASGDYNEQFF
J gene: TRBJ2-1
D gene: TRBD2
V gene: TRBV10-3
clone size: few

CDR3 DNA: TGTGCCAGCAGCCAGGGCCCAGTGAACACTGAAGCTTTCTTT
CDR3 protein: CASSQGPVNTEAFF
J gene: TRBJ1-1
D gene: -
V gene: TRBV11-2
clone size: -

CDR3 DNA: TGTGCCAGTAGTCAGGGACAGGACTGGGGGCAGCCCCAGCATTTT
CDR3 protein: CASSQGQDWGQPQHF
J gene: TRBJ1-5
D gene: TRBD1
V gene: TRBV19
clone size: -

CDR3 DNA: TGCGCCAGCAGCCAAGTCAGGGGTAGCTATGGCTACACCTTC
CDR3 protein: CASSQVRGSYGYTF
J gene: TRBJ1-2
D gene: -
V gene: TRBV4-1
clone size: -

CDR3 DNA: TGTGCCAGCAGTTTTACTAGCGGGAGGGAAGAGACCCAGTACTTC
CDR3 protein: CASSFTSGREETQYF
J gene: TRBJ2-5
D gene: TRBD2
V gene: TRBV27
clone size: -

CDR3 DNA: TGTGCCAGTAGTACGGGGGGGCTGGCAGATACGCAGTATTTT
CDR3 protein: CASSTGGLADTQYF
J gene: TRBJ2-3
D gene: TRBD2
V gene: TRBV19
clone size: -

CDR3 DNA: TGTGCCAGCAGCCATGGGCAGGGGCTAAACACCATATATTTT
CDR3 protein: CASSHGQGLNTIYF
J gene: TRBJ1-3
D gene: -
V gene: TRBV3-1/TRBV3-2
clone size: -

CDR3 DNA: TGTGCCAGCAGTTATCCCTTTGGGCAGGCACAGAGGGACACTGAAGCTTTCTTT
CDR3 protein: CASSYPFGQAQRDTEAFF
J gene: TRBJ1-1
D gene: -
V gene: TRBV6-2/TRBV6-3
clone size: -

CDR3 DNA: TGTGCCAGCAGTGGCCGGGGTGAAAAACTGTTTTTT
CDR3 protein: CASSGRGEKLFF
J gene: TRBJ1-4
D gene: -
V gene: TRBV28
clone size: -

CDR3 DNA: TGTGCCAGCAGCTCCTGGCGGGGGAACACCGGGGAGCTGTTTTTT
CDR3 protein: CASSSWRGNTGELFF
J gene: TRBJ2-2
D gene: -
V gene: TRBV7-6
clone size: -

CDR3 DNA: TGTGCCAGCAGCCCCCGGGGGGTGGGGCGCAATCAGCCCCAGCATTTT
CDR3 protein: CASSPRGVGRNQPQHF
J gene: TRBJ1-5
D gene: -
V gene: TRBV6-2/TRBV6-3
clone size: few

CDR3 DNA: TGTGCCAGCAGCGTCTCGAGGGAAGGAGAGACCCAGTACTTC
CDR3 protein: CASSVSREGETQYF
J gene: TRBJ2-5
D gene: -
V gene: TRBV9
clone size: -